This passage covers 5 T cell receptor beta chains from one sample sequenced in a study of breast tumors, draining lymph nodes, adjacent tissues. Breast cancer patients provided tissue from their axillary draining lymph nodes. From the multiplex PCR reads, TCRdb called clonotypes with MiXCR, one entry per CDR3 protein. This sample has 160,000 or so distinct CDR3 sequences, with about 33% found just once. Sequencing was done on a sample of axillary lymph node tissue. The receptors stem from a female donor with breast cancer. Some clones in this sample may be carry-over from other donors' samples.

This clonotype appeared a few times. The rearrangement uses TRBV28 and TRBJ2-2; D not certain. V dropped 11 bases and J dropped 6 bases, with 13 bases sitting between them. Germline V CDR1 and CDR2: MDHEN, SYDVKM. This CDR3 has 12 residues. The CDR3 DNA is TGTGCCGTCGGAATGCGTGCCGGGGAGCTGTTTTTT. Protein sequence: CAVGMRAGELFF.

The rearrangement links TRBV5-6 to TRBJ2-1; D unclear. CDR3 size: 13 residues. V lost 2 bases and J 7 bases, leaving 10 bases between the germline ends. The germline gives CDR1 SGHDT, CDR2 YYEEEE. The CDR3, as DNA: TGTGCCAGCAGCTTTGCTGGGGTTAATGAGCAGTTCTTC. It yields the protein CASSFAGVNEQFF.

The sample holds many counts of this clonotype. Given a much more abundant clone one base away, this may be a read error. The J gene is TRBJ2-6, the V gene TRBV7-3; a possible D gene is TRBD1 (5 bases). CDR1 and CDR2 from the germline V gene are SGHTA and FQGTGA. CDR3 length: 15 residues. The CDR3 DNA is TGTGCCAGCAGCTTACGTGGGGCTGGGGCCAACGTCCTGCCTTTC. It yields the protein CASSLRGAGANVLPF.

This clonotype occurred many times. CDR3 amino acids: CSARGFLDRSGRDNEQYF. CDR3 coding DNA: TGCAGTGCTAGAGGCTTTTTGGATAGGAGCGGGAGGGACAACGAGCAGTACTTC. This chain links TRBV20-1 with TRBJ2-7; 10 nucleotides align to TRBD2. CDR3 length: 18 amino acids. Germline V gene data show CDR1 as DFQATT and CDR2 as SNEGSKA (reference sequence). V lost 1 base, J lost 5 bases, and 17 bases stayed unmatched.

This clonotype was picked up a small number of times. It may be a read error: a sequence one base away is much more abundant. CDR3 bases: TGTGCCAGCAGTTTCTCTGGGATTAACGAGCAGTACTTC. This gives the protein CASSFSGINEQYF. The chain is built from TRBV12-3 or TRBV12-4 and TRBJ2-7; D unclear. This CDR3 region has 13 residues. Between the trimmed V and J ends, which lost 3 bases and 5 bases, there was a span of 11 bases.